The 16 T cell receptor beta chains reported below all come from one sample, sequenced in a study of type 1 regulatory T cells. Findings and caveats of the study: Tr1 cells had a more restricted TCR repertoire than non-Tr1 cells.

Which antigens these TCRs recognize remains unknown. TCRdb itself ran the reads through MiXCR, one entry per CDR3 protein. This table has 60,000 to 75,000 distinct CDR3 sequences, about a fifth appearing once. Material: cultured type 1 regulatory T (Tr1) cells, either the whole culture or a sorted fraction (not recorded which). These receptors came from a human donor in good health.

This rearrangement joins TRBV12-3 or TRBV12-4 to TRBJ2-1, with TRBD2 matching over 10 bases. The CDR3 covers 15 residues. With V trimmed by 5 bases and J by 6 bases, 7 bases remained unmatched. CDR3 residues: CASSKAGGLLNEQFF. Here the CDR3 DNA reads TGTGCCAGCAGTAAAGCGGGAGGGCTTCTCAATGAGCAGTTCTTC.

A note on this clonotype: The junction and the germline gene differ at one end; a read error may be behind it. The V call is TRBV5-1, the J call TRBJ1-1; 8 nucleotides match TRBD1. The CDR3 totals 14 residues. Germline V gene lookup returns CDR1 SGHRS and CDR2 YFSETQ. This chain's CDR3 is CVSSSGQGATEAFF. As DNA, the CDR3 is TGCGTCAGCAGCTCCGGACAGGGAGCCACTGAAGCTTTCTTT.

This clonotype was observed a handful of times. The chain recombines TRBV19 with TRBJ1-1; 9 bases are shared with TRBD1. This CDR3 is 15 amino acids long. Germline assignment: CDR1 LNHDA and CDR2 SQIVND (reference sequence). After removal of 4 bases from V and 6 bases from J, the junction contained 9 bases not matched to a gene. The CDR3 reads CASSTLGQGSPEAFF. For the CDR3, the DNA is TGTGCCAGTAGTACCCTCGGACAGGGGTCTCCTGAAGCTTTCTTT.

This clonotype turned up a few times. The genes are TRBV24-1 and TRBJ2-1; D possibly corresponds to TRBD2 (5 bases). CDR1 and CDR2 (germline): KGHDR, SFDVKD. The CDR3 runs to 14 residues. The V gene lost 3 bases and the J gene lost 9 bases, with 14 bases spanning the gap. The CDR3 reads CATSDVARRAEQFF. CDR3 DNA sequence: TGTGCCACCAGTGATGTCGCCAGGCGGGCTGAGCAGTTCTTC.

This clonotype was counted only a few times. This rearrangement joins TRBV6-5 to TRBJ2-1; D is possibly TRBD2 (5 bases). V lost 6 bases to trimming and J lost 13 bases, with 25 bases between them. CDR3 length equals 15 residues. CDR1 is MNHEY, CDR2 SVGAGI, per germline. This CDR3 reads CASSPAVSIYGSQFF. The CDR3 nucleotides read TGTGCCAGCAGCCCGGCGGTTTCGATATATGGGAGTCAGTTCTTC.

Concerning this clonotype: This sequence may be a read error, since a much larger clone differs from it by one base. The chain recombines TRBV7-2 with TRBJ1-6; D might be TRBD1 (5 bases). The CDR3 spans 14 residues. Germline V gene data show CDR1 as SGHTA and CDR2 as FQGNSA. CDR3 region: CAGSLVTANSPLHF. CDR3 bases: TGTGCCGGCAGCTTAGTGACAGCCAATTCACCCCTCCACTTT.

This clonotype was detected only a few times. The chain employs TRBV24-1 and TRBJ2-5; D remains unclear. The CDR3 covers 14 residues. Between the trimmed V and J ends, which lost 4 bases and 7 bases, there was a span of 15 bases. Looked up from germline, CDR1 is KGHDR and CDR2 is SFDVKD. In nucleotides, the CDR3 is TGTGCCACCAGTGACCCCTATCCGATCGGGACCCAGTACTTC. Protein sequence: CATSDPYPIGTQYF.

In this sample, this clonotype turned up a few times. This chain joins TRBV12-3 or TRBV12-4 and TRBJ2-1; tentative D call: TRBD2 (5 bases). This CDR3 is built from 12 residues. V dropped 6 bases and J dropped 4 bases, with 7 bases sitting between them. CDR3 DNA sequence: TGTGCCAGCAGCTGGACTTACAATGAGCAGTTCTTC. Its protein product is CASSWTYNEQFF.

This clonotype was seen only a few times. The chain joins TRBV30 to TRBJ1-4; D is unresolved. Deletions cut 3 bases from V and 5 bases from J, with 7 bases between. The CDR3 is 12 amino acids. The V gene's germline CDR1 is GTSNPN and CDR2 SVGIG (reference sequence). The CDR3 protein is CAWRGFNEKLFF. The CDR3 DNA reads as TGTGCCTGGAGAGGATTCAATGAAAAACTGTTTTTT.

Here the CDR3 reads CASSLLRNEQFF. In nucleotides, the CDR3 is TGTGCCAGCAGCCTCCTTAGAAATGAGCAGTTCTTC. The gene calls are TRBV3-1 and TRBJ2-1, with no clear D. There are 12 residues in the CDR3. In germline, CDR1 is LGHDT, CDR2 YNNKEL (reference sequence). V lost 4 bases and J lost 7, with 8 bases in between.

The chain links TRBV24-1 to TRBJ2-2; the match to TRBD2 covers 9 bases. Germline CDR1 and CDR2: KGHDR and SFDVKD. The CDR3 contains 16 residues. V was pared by 3 bases and J by 4 bases, with 5 bases of the junction left unmatched. In nucleotides, the CDR3 is TGTGCCACCAGTGATGTAGCGGGAGTGGGCACCGGGGAGCTGTTTTTT. Its protein product is CATSDVAGVGTGELFF.

The CDR3 coding sequence is TGCGCCAGCAGCTTGGGTACAGCCTCCTACAATGAGCAGTTCTTC. Its protein is CASSLGTASYNEQFF. This chain connects TRBV5-1 to TRBJ2-1, with D uncertain. CDR1 is SGHRS and CDR2 is YFSETQ in the germline V gene. V was clipped by 0 bases and J by 0 bases, with 7 bases between them. The CDR3 is 15 residues long.

This rearrangement joins TRBV6-5 to TRBJ2-1; 11 bases are shared with TRBD2. Germline V CDR1 and CDR2: MNHEY, SVGAGI. This CDR3 is built from 15 residues. J was trimmed by 10 bases and V by 6 bases; bases with no gene match: 11. The CDR3, as DNA: TGTGCCAGCAGCCCCACTAGCGGGAGAGGAGGGGAGCAGTTCTTC. Its translation is CASSPTSGRGGEQFF.

This clonotype has just a few counts. The chain carries TRBV3-1 and TRBJ2-2; D is possibly TRBD1 (6 bases). CDR3 length: 13 amino acids. Trimming pared 6 bases from V and 7 bases from J, leaving 12 bases between. Germline loops: CDR1 LGHDT, CDR2 YNNKEL (reference sequence). The DNA of the CDR3 is TGTGCCAGCAGGGGTCCAGGGGACGGGGAGCTGTTTTTT. Its protein product is CASRGPGDGELFF.

The chain is built from TRBV5-1 and TRBJ2-1; perhaps D is TRBD1 or TRBD2 (6 bases each). V was clipped by 4 bases and J by 8 bases, with 22 bases between them. This CDR3 spans 16 amino acids. Germline CDR1 SGHRS, CDR2 YFSETQ. CDR3 amino acids: CASSPAALGGLYEQFF. In DNA, the CDR3 is TGCGCCAGCAGCCCGGCGGCACTAGGGGGGTTGTATGAGCAGTTCTTC.

This chain connects TRBV29-1 to TRBJ2-5; D may be TRBD1 or TRBD2 (6 bases each). CDR3 length: 12 residues. Trimming shortened V by 7 bases and J by 4 bases, and 13 bases separated the two germline ends. Germline-derived CDR1 and CDR2 are SQVTM and ANQGSEA. CDR3 DNA sequence: TGCAGCGCTCAGGGGCGGGGAGAGACCCAGTACTTC. Its translation: CSAQGRGETQYF.